This is a list of T cell receptor beta chains from one sample in a study of blood T cell repertoires in COVID-19. Repertoires were generated with immunoSEQ multiplex PCR, while TCRdb's copy carries only in-frame clones and drops some. The table lists around 47,000 clones, 87% of them singletons. Material for sequencing was peripheral blood. Receptors originate from a woman of 80 years or more in a cohort sampled during active or convalescent COVID-19. Each CDR3 is given with its conserved first and last residue. D genes are given only for firm matches. The size field is filled for only some rows; it gives once, few, many or a size class.

>-|TRBV6-4|TRBJ1-2|-
CASSDSAGHYYGYTF
TGTGCCAGCAGTGACTCCGCAGGGCATTACTATGGCTACACCTTC
>TRBD1|TRBV16|TRBJ2-1|-
CASSHPGQAVYNEQFF
TGTGCCAGCAGCCACCCGGGACAGGCCGTTTACAATGAGCAGTTCTTC
>-|TRBV11-2|TRBJ1-2|-
CASRIFPREVWPAGYTF
TGTGCCAGCAGAATTTTCCCGCGGGAGGTTTGGCCTGCGGGCTACACCTTC
>-|TRBV4-1|TRBJ2-1|-
CASSQSISSYNEQFF
TGCGCCAGCAGCCAATCGATTAGCTCCTACAATGAGCAGTTCTTC
>TRBD1|TRBV7-9|TRBJ1-2|few
CASSLEADRGYTF
TGTGCCAGCAGCTTAGAGGCGGACAGGGGCTACACCTTC
>-|TRBV29-1|TRBJ1-1|-
CSVEETVSTEAFF
TGCAGCGTTGAAGAGACAGTAAGCACTGAAGCTTTCTTT
>-|TRBV5-1|TRBJ2-7|-
CASSSGEVLDYEQYF
TGCGCCAGCAGCTCGGGAGAGGTCCTAGACTACGAGCAGTACTTC
>-|TRBV30|TRBJ2-1|-
CAWGMNEQFF
TGTGCCTGGGGTATGAATGAGCAGTTCTTC
>TRBD1|TRBV11-3|TRBJ2-1|-
CASSLVGQGYNEQFF
TGTGCCAGCAGCTTAGTCGGACAGGGGTACAATGAGCAGTTCTTC
>-|TRBV2|TRBJ1-5|-
CASRRDTGGQPQHF
TGTGCCAGCAGAAGGGACACGGGCGGTCAGCCCCAGCATTTT
>TRBD1|TRBV6-5|TRBJ1-3|-
CASRRDRDSGNTIYF
TGTGCCAGCAGACGTGACAGGGACTCTGGAAACACCATATATTTT
>-|TRBV6-2/TRBV6-3|TRBJ1-3|-
CASSYGEGTTGNTIYF
TGTGCCAGCAGTTACGGGGAAGGGACAACTGGAAACACCATATATTTT
>-|TRBV7-8|TRBJ1-2|-
CASSLLSGPGGYTF
TGTGCCAGCAGCTTACTGTCCGGGCCGGGGGGCTACACCTTC
>TRBD2|TRBV5-4|TRBJ2-4|-
CASSRLGGTSGTTKNIQYF
TGTGCCAGCAGCCGTCTTGGGGGGACTAGCGGGACGACCAAAAACATTCAGTACTTC
>TRBD2|TRBV29-1|TRBJ2-7|-
CSFKGVAGVNEQYF
TGCAGCTTTAAAGGGGTAGCGGGAGTCAACGAGCAGTACTTC
>-|TRBV11-3|TRBJ2-3|-
CASSPSSDTQYF
TGTGCCAGCAGCCCTAGCTCCGATACGCAGTATTTT
>-|TRBV15|TRBJ2-5|few
CATSRGEASTKETQYF
TGTGCCACCAGCAGGGGGGAGGCTTCAACTAAAGAGACCCAGTACTTC
>-|TRBV5-1|TRBJ1-1|-
CASSLNPPGQGNTEAFF
TGCGCCAGCAGCTTGAACCCCCCAGGCCAGGGCAACACTGAAGCTTTCTTT
>TRBD1|TRBV7-8|TRBJ1-6|-
CASSTDRVRWGGSPLHF
TGTGCCAGCAGCACGGACAGGGTGAGGTGGGGAGGTTCACCCCTCCACTTT
>-|TRBV6-5|TRBJ1-2|once
CASSYSRRQVYGYTF
TGTGCCAGCAGTTACTCGCGGAGACAGGTTTATGGCTACACCTTC
>TRBD1|TRBV6-5|TRBJ2-5|-
CASRDRGVGETQYF
TGTGCCAGCAGGGACAGGGGAGTAGGGGAGACCCAGTACTTC
>TRBD1|TRBV28|TRBJ1-5|-
CASSLTGTGGGNQPQHF
TGTGCCAGCAGTTTAACCGGGACAGGGGGTGGCAATCAGCCCCAGCATTTT
>TRBD1|TRBV7-3|TRBJ2-3|-
CASSLQGARTDTQYF
TGTGCCAGCAGCTTACAGGGGGCTCGCACAGATACGCAGTATTTT
>TRBD1|TRBV11-3|TRBJ2-2|-
CASSRRDRGAGELFF
TGTGCCAGCAGCCGCCGGGACAGGGGGGCCGGGGAGCTGTTTTTT
>-|TRBV3-1/TRBV3-2|TRBJ1-3|-
CASSQVGPVSLRGNTIYF
TGTGCCAGCAGCCAAGTTGGCCCCGTCTCTCTCCGAGGAAACACCATATATTTT
>-|TRBV5-1|TRBJ2-3|-
CASSLMTGTDTQYF
TGCGCCAGCAGCTTGATGACAGGCACAGATACGCAGTATTTT
>TRBD2|TRBV6-5|TRBJ2-1|-
CASRLAGDREQFF
TGTGCCAGCCGACTAGCGGGAGATCGTGAGCAGTTCTTC
>TRBD2|TRBV11-2|TRBJ2-3|-
CASSAGLAGGADTQYF
TGTGCCAGCAGCGCCGGACTAGCGGGCGGAGCAGATACGCAGTATTTT
>TRBD2|TRBV5-5|TRBJ2-5|-
CASRPGGAQETQYF
TGTGCCAGCAGACCCGGGGGGGCGCAAGAGACCCAGTACTTC
>TRBD1|TRBV4-3|TRBJ1-1|-
CASSPTDRGTEAFF
TGCGCCAGCAGCCCCACGGACAGGGGCACTGAAGCTTTCTTT
>-|TRBV7-2|TRBJ2-1|-
CASSWRQANEQFF
TGTGCCAGCAGCTGGAGACAGGCCAATGAGCAGTTCTTC
>TRBD1|TRBV6-5|TRBJ2-3|-
CASSSGQGALADTQYF
TGTGCCAGCAGTTCCGGACAGGGGGCGTTGGCAGATACGCAGTATTTT
>TRBD1|TRBV18|TRBJ1-3|-
CASSPGQVPGNTIYF
TGTGCCAGCTCACCCGGACAGGTCCCTGGAAACACCATATATTTT
>-|TRBV19|TRBJ2-6|once
CASSIGGPGANVLTF
TGTGCCAGTAGTATAGGCGGGCCTGGGGCCAACGTCCTGACTTTC
>-|TRBV6-5|TRBJ1-2|-
CASSPGRVSSGYTF
TGTGCCAGCAGTCCCGGGAGGGTTTCATCTGGCTACACCTTC
>-|TRBV7-2|TRBJ1-1|-
CASSSGREHTEAFF
TGTGCCAGCAGTTCAGGACGGGAACACACTGAAGCTTTCTTT
>TRBD1|TRBV19|TRBJ1-5|once
CARRTGDDQPQHF
TGTGCCAGAAGAACAGGGGACGATCAGCCCCAGCATTTT
>TRBD2|TRBV29-1|TRBJ2-3|-
CSVDGLAGGSTDTQYF
TGCAGCGTTGATGGACTAGCGGGAGGGAGCACAGATACGCAGTATTTT
>TRBD2|TRBV19|TRBJ2-1|-
CASSIFSGGYNEQFF
TGTGCCAGTAGTATATTTAGCGGGGGTTACAATGAGCAGTTCTTC
>-|TRBV29-1|TRBJ2-6|-
CSAVSVSGGVRANVLTF
TGCAGCGCCGTAAGCGTGTCAGGCGGGGTAAGGGCCAACGTCCTGACTTTC
>-|TRBV5-6|TRBJ2-2|-
CASSFDLAGRPTGELFF
TGTGCCAGCAGCTTCGACCTGGCAGGGAGGCCAACCGGGGAGCTGTTTTTT
>-|TRBV7-8|TRBJ1-1|once
CASSLVGRGNTEAFF
TGTGCCAGCAGCTTAGTTGGCAGGGGAAACACTGAAGCTTTCTTT
>TRBD2|TRBV27|TRBJ2-1|-
CASSPGTSVYNEQFF
TGTGCCAGCAGCCCCGGGACTAGCGTTTACAATGAGCAGTTCTTC
>TRBD1|TRBV10-2|TRBJ1-3|-
CASSGTARSGNTIYF
TGCGCCAGCAGCGGGACAGCCCGCTCTGGAAACACCATATATTTT
>TRBD1|TRBV6-5|TRBJ1-1|-
CASRRTGGTEAFF
TGTGCCAGCAGGAGGACAGGGGGCACTGAAGCTTTCTTT
>-|TRBV2|TRBJ1-3|once
CASSEVGDGNTIYF
TGTGCCAGCAGTGAGGTAGGGGATGGAAACACCATATATTTT
>-|TRBV30|TRBJ2-7|once
CAWSVQTYEQYF
TGTGCCTGGAGTGTGCAGACCTACGAGCAGTACTTC
>TRBD2|TRBV5-1|TRBJ2-1|-
CASSVSSGRRNEQFF
TGCGCCAGCAGCGTGTCTAGCGGGAGAAGGAATGAGCAGTTCTTC
>TRBD1|TRBV6-5|TRBJ1-2|-
CASRSSTGGSYGYTF
TGTGCCAGCAGGTCCTCAACAGGGGGCAGCTATGGCTACACCTTC
>TRBD2|TRBV7-6|TRBJ2-7|-
CASSLERSGRGGQYF
TGTGCCAGCAGCTTAGAACGTAGCGGGAGGGGAGGGCAGTACTTC
>-|TRBV6-1|TRBJ2-1|-
CASSALRGGGNYNEQFF
TGTGCCAGCAGTGCCTTGAGGGGCGGGGGCAACTACAATGAGCAGTTCTTC
>TRBD1|TRBV5-8|TRBJ1-1|-
CASSARPTGDTEAFF
TGTGCCAGCAGCGCCAGACCGACAGGGGATACTGAAGCTTTCTTT
>TRBD1|TRBV6-5|TRBJ1-1|few
CASRWTTGNEAFF
TGTGCCAGCAGATGGACGACAGGGAATGAAGCTTTCTTT
>TRBD2|TRBV5-1|TRBJ2-5|-
CASSLGLAGIGTQYF
TGCGCCAGCAGCTTGGGACTAGCGGGGATAGGGACCCAGTACTTC
>TRBD1|TRBV5-1|TRBJ2-3|-
CASGTEPTDTQYF
TGCGCCAGCGGGACAGAACCCACAGATACGCAGTATTTT
>TRBD1|TRBV6-5|TRBJ1-2|-
CASRLEGANYGYTF
TGTGCCAGCAGACTCGAGGGGGCGAACTATGGCTACACCTTC
>TRBD2|TRBV7-2|TRBJ2-3|-
CASSLQAGEIDTQYF
TGTGCCAGCAGCTTACAAGCGGGAGAGATAGATACGCAGTATTTT
>-|TRBV2|TRBJ2-2|-
CASKEVVVTGELFF
TGTGCCAGCAAGGAGGTAGTGGTCACCGGGGAGCTGTTTTTT
>TRBD2|TRBV18|TRBJ2-1|-
CASSPISASGGYNEQFF
TGTGCCAGCTCACCAATTTCGGCTAGCGGGGGCTACAATGAGCAGTTCTTC
>-|TRBV30|TRBJ1-1|-
CAWSLGRGGEAFF
TGTGCCTGGAGTCTTGGACGGGGGGGAGAAGCTTTCTTT